The T cell receptor beta chain described here comes from a study of shared clonotypes between healthy human individuals. Germline V CDR1 and CDR2: LGHNA, YNFKEQ. The CDR3 has 18 amino acids. Losses at the gene ends were 4 bases for V and 3 bases for J; bases not matched to a gene: 8. This clone was counted between two and nine times. The antigen is not known. General study results and limits: As a rule, naive subsets had a larger estimated richness than memory subsets.

Produced via immunoSEQ multiplex PCR; TCRdb's table is partial and in-frame only. Here the sample spans over 700,000 clones, approximately 77% being singletons. The receptor's source is a woman in her thirties in good health. The specimen sequenced was memory CD4+ T cells sorted from blood. Subset: CD45RA-negative fraction. V is TRBV4-2 and J is TRBJ2-3; 15 bases match TRBD2. CDR3 loop: CASSPRTSGREGTDTQYF. CDR3 bases: TGTGCCAGCAGCCCTCGGACTAGCGGGAGGGAGGGGACAGATACGCAGTATTTT.